A selection of T cell receptor beta chains follows, all from one sample in a study of control samples from healthy donors and cancer patients. The repertoire was sequenced with immunoSEQ multiplex PCR; TCRdb's copy has only in-frame clones and lacks some. Of 170,000 or so clones listed, just over 90% are singletons. Sequencing input: blood. The receptors were sampled from a man aged 25 to 40 in good health. Both conserved end residues are part of each CDR3. A D gene is named only where the DNA matches it firmly. Size is stated for part of the rows, as once, few or many counts, or as a class when the clone is expanded.

TRBJ2-1 TRBV6-4 NA NA TGTGCCAGCAGTGAGAGGCTTACCACGAACAATGAGCAGTTCTTC CASSERLTTNNEQFF
TRBJ2-7 TRBV27 NA NA TGTGCCAGCAGTACCCCCTCCTACGAGCAGTACTTC CASSTPSYEQYF
TRBJ1-4 TRBV7-9 TRBD1 once TGTGCCAGCAGCCCCACAGGGGGCGCGGAAAAACTGTTTTTT CASSPTGGAEKLFF
TRBJ1-3 TRBV10-2 NA NA TGCGCCTCCGGGGTTAGGCGAAACACCATATATTTT CASGVRRNTIYF
TRBJ1-3 TRBV30 TRBD1 NA TGTGCCTGGAGTGGGGGACAGCGGAACACCATATATTTT CAWSGGQRNTIYF
TRBJ1-1 TRBV5-6 NA NA TGTGCCAGCAGCACAGGACAGAGGGGCACTGAAGCTTTCTTT CASSTGQRGTEAFF
TRBJ2-1 TRBV10-1 NA NA TGCGCCAGCAGTGATGGAGGGACGCGGAATGAGCAGTTCTTC CASSDGGTRNEQFF
TRBJ1-2 TRBV19 TRBD1 NA TGTGCCAGTACCGGAGGCCCAGGGGGTCGCTATGGCTACACCTTC CASTGGPGGRYGYTF
TRBJ1-5 TRBV6-2/TRBV6-3 NA NA TGTGCCAGCAGTTACTCGCCTTTTGTGGGAGAGGATCAGCCCCAGCATTTT CASSYSPFVGEDQPQHF
TRBJ2-1 TRBV7-9 NA NA TGTGCCAGCAGCTTACGACAGGCCAACCCCACTGAGCAGTTCTTC CASSLRQANPTEQFF
TRBJ2-1 TRBV27 TRBD2 NA TGTGCCAGCAGTGGACCGGGACTAGCGGGGGCCTGGGAGCAGTTCTTC CASSGPGLAGAWEQFF
TRBJ1-6 TRBV30 TRBD1 NA TGTGCCTGGAGTGTAAGGGACAGGGGTGGGTCACCCCTCCACTTT CAWSVRDRGGSPLHF
TRBJ1-5 TRBV18 NA once TGTGCCAGCTCCATGAACCGGGGGCCCAATCAGCCCCAGCATTTT CASSMNRGPNQPQHF
TRBJ2-3 TRBV6-2/TRBV6-3 TRBD2 NA TGTGCCAGCAGTTACTCGCTAGCGGGGGGGCCGTCAGATACGCAGTATTTT CASSYSLAGGPSDTQYF
TRBJ1-5 TRBV2 NA NA TGTGCCAGCGGAGGGGGAGTAGGCAATCAGCCCCAGCATTTT CASGGGVGNQPQHF
TRBJ1-6 TRBV18 TRBD1 NA TGTGCCAGCTCACCAGACAGGGACCCCTATTACTCACCCCTCCACTTT CASSPDRDPYYSPLHF
TRBJ2-3 TRBV11-3 TRBD1 NA TGTGCCAGCAGCTCAGGGGACAGGTCGGGCACAGATACGCAGTATTTT CASSSGDRSGTDTQYF
TRBJ1-1 TRBV7-3 NA NA TGTGCCAGCAGCCTGGACGCGTCATACACTGAAGCTTTCTTT CASSLDASYTEAFF
TRBJ2-7 TRBV3-1/TRBV3-2 TRBD2 few TGTGCCAGCAGCCAAGTAGCGGGGTTCGGGGAGCAGTACTTC CASSQVAGFGEQYF
TRBJ2-1 TRBV6-5 NA NA TGTGCCAGCAGTTACGGGGTCAATGAGCAGTTCTTC CASSYGVNEQFF
TRBJ1-2 TRBV7-2 NA NA TGTGCCAGCAACAATTGGGGGGCAAATGGCTACACCTTC CASNNWGANGYTF
TRBJ2-5 TRBV19 NA NA TGTGCCAGTAGTATATTAGCTCAAGAGACCCAGTACTTC CASSILAQETQYF
TRBJ2-5 TRBV9 NA NA TGTGCCAGCAGCGTTGTCGGGGGGCACCAAGAGACCCAGTACTTC CASSVVGGHQETQYF
TRBJ1-3 TRBV5-1 NA NA TGCGCCAGCAGCAACAAGGGGGACTCTGGAAACACCATATATTTT CASSNKGDSGNTIYF
TRBJ1-1 TRBV9 NA NA TGTGCCAGCAGCGCGACAGGGAACACTGAAGCTTTCTTT CASSATGNTEAFF
TRBJ1-2 TRBV19 NA NA TGTGCCAGTACCCGCGGGGCTAACTATGGCTACACCTTC CASTRGANYGYTF
TRBJ1-2 TRBV9 TRBD1 NA TGTGCCAGCAGCCCTTGGGACAGGGTGAGGGATGGCTACACCTTC CASSPWDRVRDGYTF
TRBJ1-5 TRBV7-8 NA NA TGTGCCAGCAGCAGCTCGGTGACAACGAATCAGCCCCAGCATTTT CASSSSVTTNQPQHF
TRBJ2-3 TRBV9 NA NA TGTGCCAGCAGCGGGGATAGCGGCGATAGCACAGATACGCAGTATTTT CASSGDSGDSTDTQYF
TRBJ1-3 TRBV3-1/TRBV3-2 NA NA TGTGCCAGCAGCCCGGACAGAGCCAGCTCTGGAAACACCATATATTTT CASSPDRASSGNTIYF
TRBJ1-2 TRBV6-6 NA NA TGTGCCAGCATCACCTCCGGGTCCTATGGCTACACCTTC CASITSGSYGYTF
TRBJ1-4 TRBV9 NA NA TGTGCCAGCAGCCCTCGTGGAGCTTGGGAAAAACTGTTTTTT CASSPRGAWEKLFF
TRBJ1-1 TRBV28 TRBD1 NA TGTGCCAGCACGGACAGGGGGCAGGGGGAAGCTTTCTTT CASTDRGQGEAFF
TRBJ2-3 TRBV3-1/TRBV3-2 TRBD2 NA TGTGCCAGCAGTCAGATCGGACTAGCGGGAGGGGGTACGCAGTATTTT CASSQIGLAGGGTQYF
TRBJ1-4 TRBV6-1 NA NA TGTGCCAGCAGTGATCATCCCCGGTATAATGAAAAACTGTTTTTT CASSDHPRYNEKLFF
TRBJ2-3 TRBV7-6 NA NA TGTGCCAGCAGCTTAAGGGATCGGGCACAAGATACGCAGTATTTT CASSLRDRAQDTQYF
TRBJ2-3 TRBV7-2 NA NA TGTGCCAGCAGCTTAGAAACTAGACCGTTAGGGGATACGCAGTATTTT CASSLETRPLGDTQYF
TRBJ2-2 TRBV24-1 TRBD1 NA TGTGCCACCAGTGACCCCGGGACAGAGAACACCGGGGAGCTGTTTTTT CATSDPGTENTGELFF
TRBJ2-7 TRBV5-1 TRBD1 NA TGCGCCAGCAGCAACACCGGGACAGTTGGGGAGCAGTACTTC CASSNTGTVGEQYF
TRBJ1-5 TRBV7-2 NA NA TGTGCCAGCAGCTTAGTTTCAGGGGCTGGCAATCAGCCCCAGCATTTT CASSLVSGAGNQPQHF
TRBJ2-7 TRBV12-3/TRBV12-4 NA NA TGTGCCAGCAGTTTGGGGAGGTGGGGCGAGCAGTACTTC CASSLGRWGEQYF
TRBJ2-4 TRBV18 TRBD1 NA TGTGCCAGCTCACCGGGGACAGGGGTTGACATTCAGTACTTC CASSPGTGVDIQYF
TRBJ2-2 TRBV7-9 TRBD2 NA TGTGCCAGCAGCCGGGGACTATTTCCCGGGGAGCTGTTTTTT CASSRGLFPGELFF
TRBJ1-5 TRBV7-8 NA NA TGTGCCAGCACCTCGGTCGGTCAGCCCCAGCATTTT CASTSVGQPQHF
TRBJ1-2 TRBV3-1/TRBV3-2 NA NA TGTGCCAGCAGCCAAGCTGTTAACTATGGCTACACCTTC CASSQAVNYGYTF
TRBJ1-2 TRBV10-3 TRBD1 NA TGTGCCACTCGGGACAGAGAGAACTATGGCTACACCTTC CATRDRENYGYTF
TRBJ2-7 TRBV5-1 NA NA TGCGCCAGCAGCTTGGGGGGCAGCTCCTACGAGCAGTACTTC CASSLGGSSYEQYF
TRBJ1-1 TRBV7-8 NA NA TGTGCCAGCAGCTTAGTCGATTTGGGCACTGAAGCTTTCTTT CASSLVDLGTEAFF
TRBJ1-5 TRBV19 TRBD1 once TGTGCCAGTAGTATAGCCTGGGGACAGGGGGAGCCCCAGCATTTT CASSIAWGQGEPQHF
TRBJ2-7 TRBV3-1/TRBV3-2 NA NA TGTGCCAGCAGCGATACTGTGGGTTACGAGCAGTACTTC CASSDTVGYEQYF